Following are 13 T cell receptor beta chains from one sample sequenced in a study of T cells after yellow fever vaccination. TCRdb itself ran the 5' RACE reads through MiXCR, one entry per CDR3 protein. This table holds 250,000 or so distinct CDR3 sequences, around 7% found once. Sequenced here: CD4+ T cells sorted from PBMCs, sampled 15 days after the yellow fever booster vaccination. Receptors originate from a man aged 25 to 40 who received the YFV17D yellow fever vaccine.

This chain uses TRBV19 with TRBJ2-3; TRBD1 aligns across 8 bases. This CDR3 has 15 residues. The germline gives CDR1 LNHDA, CDR2 SQIVND (reference sequence). The V segment lost 9 bases and the J segment 2 bases; nucleotides outside the gene matches: 10. The DNA of the CDR3 is TGTGCCAGCCAGGACAGGGCTTCTTTCACAGATACGCAGTATTTT. Its translation: CASQDRASFTDTQYF.

The sample holds many counts of this clonotype. The chain joins TRBV7-2 to TRBJ2-7; weak D call: TRBD2 (5 bases). Germline CDR1 reads SGHTA; CDR2 reads FQGNSA. Trimming removed 5 bases from V and 0 bases from J, with 11 bases in between. This CDR3 comprises 14 residues. The CDR3 sequence: CASSPRGSSYEQYF. The CDR3 DNA sequence: TGTGCCAGCAGCCCCCGGGGTAGCTCCTACGAGCAGTACTTC.

In its sample, this clonotype was seen a few times. The chain couples TRBV5-1 to TRBJ2-7; TRBD2 matches at 9 bases. The CDR3 runs 15 residues. V trimming: 5 bases; J trimming: 3 bases; junction bases outside the gene matches: 9. From germline, CDR1 is SGHRS and CDR2 YFSETQ. The CDR3 coding sequence is TGCGCCAGCAGGGTCGGCGGGGGGGCGGACTACGAGCAGTACTTC. Translating gives CASRVGGGADYEQYF. The full variable domain, completed using reference TRBV5-1 and TRBJ2-7, is KAGVTQTPRYLIKTRGQQVTLSCSPISGHRSVSWYQQTPGQGLQFLFEYFSETQRNKGNFPGRFSGRQFSNSRSEMNVSTLELGDSALYLCASRVGGGADYEQYFGPGTRLTVT.

This clonotype was recorded at least ten times. The V call is TRBV2, the J call TRBJ2-3, with D unclear. Looked up from germline, CDR1 is SNHLY and CDR2 is FYNNEI. This CDR3 region has 13 residues. Trimming shortened V by 3 bases and J by 3 bases, and 7 bases separated the two germline ends. Here the CDR3 DNA reads TGTGCCAGCAGTGATTACGGGACAGATACGCAGTATTTT. Protein product: CASSDYGTDTQYF.

This clonotype was counted between two and nine times. The rearrangement uses TRBV5-1 and TRBJ2-2; 10 bases match TRBD1. This CDR3 is built from 15 residues. V lost 3 bases to trimming and J lost 3 bases; unmatched junction nucleotides: 2. CDR1 is SGHRS and CDR2 is YFSETQ in the germline V gene. The CDR3, as DNA: TGCGCCAGCAGCTCCGGGACAGGGGACACCGGGGAGCTGTTTTTT. Translating gives CASSSGTGDTGELFF.

This clonotype showed up just a few times. This rearrangement joins TRBV5-1 to TRBJ2-7, with D perhaps being TRBD1 or TRBD2 (5 bases each). The ends were cut back, 2 bases at V and 3 bases at J, with 12 bases in the middle. This CDR3 has 14 amino acids. Germline-derived CDR1 and CDR2 are SGHRS and YFSETQ. CDR3 nucleotide sequence: TGCGCCAGCAGCTTCGGGACCGCGCTCTACGAGCAGTACTTC. Amino acids: CASSFGTALYEQYF.

This clonotype has a handful of counts. J is TRBJ1-2 and V is TRBV18; D unclear. Germline loops: CDR1 KGHSH, CDR2 LQKENI. The CDR3 length is 13 residues. Deletions cut 3 bases from V and 6 bases from J, with 11 bases between. The CDR3 region has the DNA TGTGCCAGCTCACCCCGGGCACTACATGGCTACACCTTC. Amino acids: CASSPRALHGYTF.

DNA for the CDR3: TGTGCCAGCAGCCCCCCTGTGGGAGCCTACGAGCAGTACTTC. It specifies CASSPPVGAYEQYF. The chain combines TRBV7-9 with TRBJ2-7, with D perhaps TRBD2 (5 bases). This CDR3 comprises 14 residues. Trimming shortened V by 5 bases and J by 2 bases, and 13 bases separated the two germline ends. CDR1 SEHNR and CDR2 FQNEAQ come from the germline V gene (reference sequence).

V and J are TRBV5-4 and TRBJ2-7; D gene uncertain. In germline, CDR1 is SGHNT, CDR2 YYREEE (reference sequence). V was trimmed by 4 bases and J by 0 bases, leaving 14 bases between them. The CDR3 has 15 amino acids. CDR3 sequence reads: CASSHQPGLSYEQYF. The CDR3, as DNA: TGTGCCAGCAGCCATCAACCGGGCCTCTCCTACGAGCAGTACTTC.

This clonotype was detected ten times or more. The chain has TRBV4-3 and TRBJ1-5; no clear D. V lost 0 bases and J lost 1, with 1 base in between. The CDR3 has 13 amino acids. The V gene's germline CDR1 is LGHNA and CDR2 YSLEER. CDR3 coding DNA: TGCGCCAGCAGCCAAGACAGCAATCAGCCCCAGCATTTT. Translation: CASSQDSNQPQHF.

The table lists this clonotype with a few counts. V usage is TRBV14 and J usage is TRBJ2-5; no definite D call. The CDR3 runs 12 residues. The V end was cut by 0 bases, the J end by 4 bases, with 3 bases between. Germline CDR1 SGHDN, CDR2 FVKESK. Here the CDR3 reads CASSQEPETQYF. CDR3 DNA: TGTGCCAGCAGCCAAGAACCAGAGACCCAGTACTTC.

This clonotype came up a few times. J is TRBJ1-1 and V is TRBV14; D uncertain. The CDR3 length is 13 residues. Looked up from germline, CDR1 is SGHDN and CDR2 is FVKESK. V was pared by 1 base and J by 6 bases, with 9 bases between. The CDR3 protein is CASSQGMVAEAFF. The CDR3 nucleotides read TGTGCCAGCAGCCAAGGTATGGTTGCTGAAGCTTTCTTT.

This clonotype was counted a few times. The chain couples TRBV7-9 to TRBJ2-3; 8 bases match TRBD2. CDR1 and CDR2 (germline): SEHNR, FQNEAQ (reference sequence). V was clipped by 3 bases and J by 1 base; unmatched bases: 9. The CDR3 covers 17 residues. The DNA for the CDR3 is TGTGCCAGCAGCTTCGGGAGGGGTCCACGGGGCACAGATACGCAGTATTTT. Its translation: CASSFGRGPRGTDTQYF.